A selection of T cell receptor beta chains follows, all from one sample in a study of T cell repertoires in cytomegalovirus infection. TCRdb ran MiXCR on the reads and lists one entry per CDR3 protein. The sample lists fewer than 550,000 distinct CDR3 sequences; about 11% were seen once. Sequences were obtained from PBMCs. The receptors were sampled from a human donor in good health (CMV status not recorded). Some clones in this sample may be carry-over from other donors' samples. The CDR3 runs from the conserved cysteine through the conserved F or W. A D gene is named only where the DNA matches it firmly. Clone size appears in some rows only: once, few, many, or a class for an expanded clone.

v_call	clone_size	j_call	d_call	cdr3_nt	cdr3_aa
TRBV6-6	.	TRBJ1-2	TRBD1	TGTGCCAGCAGTCCGCCACAGGGGCTCGCGGGAGGCTACACCTTC	CASSPPQGLAGGYTF
TRBV4-1	many	TRBJ2-7	.	TGCGCCAGCAGCCCCCCGGGTGATGGATACGAGCAGTACTTC	CASSPPGDGYEQYF
TRBV11-3	many	TRBJ1-1	TRBD1	TGTGCCAGCAGCTTAGGGGGACAGGGTGCCACTGAAGCTTTCTTT	CASSLGGQGATEAFF
TRBV3-1	many	TRBJ1-1	.	TGTGCCAGCAGCCAGGCGGGGGGGCCACATAAATGGTACACTGAAGCTTTCTTT	CASSQAGGPHKWYTEAFF
TRBV10-3	.	TRBJ2-2	TRBD1	TGTGCCACCGACAGGGGCCTGAACACCGGGGAGCTGTTTTTT	CATDRGLNTGELFF
TRBV12-5	many	TRBJ2-1	.	TGTGCTAGTGGTTTAAGTGGCGGTGAGCAGTTCTTC	CASGLSGGEQFF
TRBV5-4	few	TRBJ2-3	.	TGTGCCAGCAGCTTGTGGGCCAACACAGATACGCAGTATTTT	CASSLWANTDTQYF
TRBV4-2	many	TRBJ1-1	.	TGTGCCAGCAGCCTTAAATTGAACACTGAAGCTTTCTTT	CASSLKLNTEAFF
TRBV5-4	many	TRBJ2-3	TRBD2	TGTGCCAGCAGCCGTGTGGGCTTTCCGGGACTAGCGACTCTCACAGATACGCAGTATTTT	CASSRVGFPGLATLTDTQYF
TRBV29-1	few	TRBJ2-5	.	TGCAGCGTTGCCTCACGGGGAACGGAAGAGACCCAGTACTTC	CSVASRGTEETQYF
TRBV7-3	many	TRBJ2-7	.	TGTGCCAGCAGCTTGGGACAAGGGGAGGACGAGCAGTACTTC	CASSLGQGEDEQYF
TRBV28	many	TRBJ2-1	TRBD2	TGTGCCAGCAGTTTACAGCGGGAGGGCCCCGATGAGCAGTTCTTC	CASSLQREGPDEQFF
TRBV20-1	.	TRBJ2-7	TRBD1	TGCAGTGCTAGACGGACCGGGACAGGGACTTACGAGCAGTACTTC	CSARRTGTGTYEQYF
TRBV7-2	many	TRBJ2-1	.	TGTGCCAGCAGCTTAGGTACGATTTCCTACAATGAGCAGTTCTTC	CASSLGTISYNEQFF
TRBV7-9	many	TRBJ2-1	.	TGTGCCAGCAGCGGCCCGGACAGACGCTCCTACAATGAGCAGTTCTTC	CASSGPDRRSYNEQFF
TRBV20-1	many	TRBJ2-7	TRBD2	TGCAGTGCTCGTCCAGGGACTAGCATCTACGAGCAGTACTTC	CSARPGTSIYEQYF
TRBV6-5	few	TRBJ2-7	TRBD2	TGTGCCAGCAGTTACTCAGGCGGGAGCACCTACGAGCAGTACTTC	CASSYSGGSTYEQYF
TRBV29-1	.	TRBJ2-5	TRBD2	TGCAGCGTCTCCGGGGCGAGCCGGGGGGATGTCCAGTACTTC	CSVSGASRGDVQYF
TRBV29-1	few	TRBJ2-1	.	TGCAGCGTTGAAGAGGGAGGTTCCTACAATGAGCAGTTCTTC	CSVEEGGSYNEQFF
TRBV5-4	many	TRBJ1-1	.	TGTGCCAGCAGCTCCGGGGGGGTTGGGACTGAAGCTTTCTTT	CASSSGGVGTEAFF
TRBV6-5	many	TRBJ2-5	.	TGTGCCAGCAGTTGGGGAGAGACCCAGTACTTC	CASSWGETQYF
TRBV5-6	few	TRBJ2-3	TRBD2	TGTGCCAGCATCCCGGGACTAGCGGGGGAGAGGGGAGATACGCAGTATTTT	CASIPGLAGERGDTQYF
TRBV19	many	TRBJ2-6	TRBD1	TGTGCCAGCTCCCCGGGACAGGGAAGCGGGGCCAACGTCCTGACTTTC	CASSPGQGSGANVLTF
TRBV28	few	TRBJ1-1	TRBD1	TGTGCCAGCAGTTCCCACAGGGGGAACACTGAAGCTTTCTTT	CASSSHRGNTEAFF
TRBV4-1	.	TRBJ1-4	TRBD1	TGCGCCAGCAGCCAAGCGGTACTGGACAGGGTTTTTTTT	CASSQAVLDRVFF
TRBV2	many	TRBJ2-2	.	TGTGCCAGCAGTGCGATCGGTCAGCTGAAGAGTCAGAGCGGGGAGCTGTTTTTT	CASSAIGQLKSQSGELFF
TRBV29-1	many	TRBJ2-7	.	TGCAGCGTTGCCCGGGGAAGCCAAGAGCAGTACTTC	CSVARGSQEQYF
TRBV7-9	many	TRBJ2-7	TRBD1	TGTGCCAGCAGCTTACTCCCAGGACAGGGGCGCGAGCAGTACTTC	CASSLLPGQGREQYF
TRBV10-3	many	TRBJ2-6	.	TGTGCCATCAGTGAGTCGAGGGGAGGCTCTGGGGCCAACGTCCTGACTTTC	CAISESRGGSGANVLTF
TRBV4-2	many	TRBJ1-3	.	TGTGCCAGCAGCCAAGATCCTGGGGGAAACACCATATATTTT	CASSQDPGGNTIYF
TRBV19	many	TRBJ2-2	TRBD1	TGTGCCAGTAGTCCGGACAGGGGCGCTAACGGGGAGCTGTTTTTT	CASSPDRGANGELFF
TRBV27	.	TRBJ2-1	.	TGTGCCAGCAGTTTACAACGAGAGCGACTTCACAATGAGCAGTTCTTC	CASSLQRERLHNEQFF
TRBV11-1	many	TRBJ2-7	TRBD1	TGTGCCAGCAGCCCCCGGGACAGGAACTACGAGCAGTACTTC	CASSPRDRNYEQYF
TRBV6-5	.	TRBJ1-1	.	TGTGCCAGCAGTTACTCCTCGGAGGCAGGGGAGGGCGAAGCTTTCTTT	CASSYSSEAGEGEAFF
TRBV20-1	few	TRBJ1-3	.	TGCAGTGCTAGACCCCCTGGTATTCTATTGAGGGACACCATATATTTT	CSARPPGILLRDTIYF
TRBV4-1	many	TRBJ2-2	.	TGCGCCAGCAGCCATTCAGGGACCGGGGAGCTGTTTTTT	CASSHSGTGELFF
TRBV5-1	.	TRBJ2-3	TRBD2	TGCGCCAGCACCAGCGGGGGCGGGACAGATACGCAGTATTTT	CASTSGGGTDTQYF
TRBV6-1	.	TRBJ1-5	.	TGTGCCAGCAGTGAGACGCCAGGGGGCAATCAGCCCCAGCATTTT	CASSETPGGNQPQHF
TRBV7-8	many	TRBJ1-4	.	TGTGCCAGCAGCTTAGCCGGGGCTGAAAAACTGTTTTTT	CASSLAGAEKLFF
TRBV29-1	few	TRBJ1-2	.	TGCAGCGCTGGAGGGGAGAGAGGCTATGGCTACACCTTC	CSAGGERGYGYTF
TRBV7-6	many	TRBJ2-5	TRBD1	TGTGCCAGCAGCCCGCGACCCGACAGGGGTGGGACCCAGTACTTC	CASSPRPDRGGTQYF
TRBV23-1	.	TRBJ1-6	.	TGCGCCAGCAGTCAATCGAAAGGGCCGAATTCACCCCTCCACTTT	CASSQSKGPNSPLHF
TRBV12-3/TRBV12-4	.	TRBJ2-1	.	TGTGCCAGCAGATCCCGGGACGAGGGGCAGTTCTTC	CASRSRDEGQFF
TRBV6-2/TRBV6-3	many	TRBJ2-1	TRBD1	TGTGCCAGCAGCCTAACCCAGGGGGCGGGTAATGAGCAGTTCTTC	CASSLTQGAGNEQFF
TRBV7-6	many	TRBJ2-3	.	TGTGCCAGCAGCTTAGCGGAGTGGGAGAAGAGGGTAGATACGCAGTATTTT	CASSLAEWEKRVDTQYF
TRBV4-2	many	TRBJ1-4	TRBD1	TGTGCCAGCAAGGCCCCGGGACAGGGGAGTGAAAAACTGTTTTTT	CASKAPGQGSEKLFF
TRBV5-1	.	TRBJ2-7	.	TGCGCCAGCAGCTTGGGTCAGGGACCAACCTACGAGCAGTACTTC	CASSLGQGPTYEQYF
TRBV19	many	TRBJ1-5	TRBD1	TGTGCCAGTAGCCCGACAGGGGCCCAGCCCCAGCATTTT	CASSPTGAQPQHF
TRBV29-1	.	TRBJ1-2	TRBD1	TGCAGCGTTGATCGGACAGGGAGGGGTGGCTACACCTTC	CSVDRTGRGGYTF
TRBV28	few	TRBJ2-3	.	TGTGCCAGCAGTTTATACAGATCCTCCACAGATACGCAGTATTTT	CASSLYRSSTDTQYF
TRBV6-5	.	TRBJ2-1	.	TGTGCCAGCACTCGGGACAACAACAATGAGCAGTTCTTC	CASTRDNNNEQFF
TRBV2	few	TRBJ2-7	TRBD1	TGTGCCAGCAGTGAAGCGGGGACAGGGGGCTTCTACGAGCAGTACTTC	CASSEAGTGGFYEQYF
TRBV12-3/TRBV12-4	few	TRBJ1-4	TRBD1	TGTGCCAGCAATAGAGGGACAGGCGAAAAACTGTTTTTT	CASNRGTGEKLFF
TRBV20-1	few	TRBJ1-2	.	TGCAGTGCTAGTGGCGGGGGGGGAGGCTATGGCTACACCTTC	CSASGGGGGYGYTF
TRBV9	.	TRBJ1-2	TRBD1	TGTGCCAGCAGCGTAAAAGGGGACAGGGCTAACTATGGCTACACCTTC	CASSVKGDRANYGYTF
TRBV3-1	.	TRBJ2-1	TRBD2	TGTGCCAGCAGCCAAGAATTTGCTAGCGGGAGGCGGGGGAATGAGCAGTTCTTC	CASSQEFASGRRGNEQFF
TRBV18	few	TRBJ2-2	.	TGTGCCAGCTCACCCAGGATAGGGGAGGACACCGGGGAGCTGTTTTTT	CASSPRIGEDTGELFF